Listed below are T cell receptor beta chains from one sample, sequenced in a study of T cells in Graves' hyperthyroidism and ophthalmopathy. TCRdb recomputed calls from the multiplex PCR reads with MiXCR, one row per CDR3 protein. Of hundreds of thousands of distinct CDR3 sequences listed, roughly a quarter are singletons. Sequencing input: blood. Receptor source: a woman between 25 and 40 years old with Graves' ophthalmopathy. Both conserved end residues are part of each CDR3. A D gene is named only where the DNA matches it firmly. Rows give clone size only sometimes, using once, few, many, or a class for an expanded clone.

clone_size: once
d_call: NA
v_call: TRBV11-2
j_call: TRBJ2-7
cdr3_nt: TGTGCCAGCAGCGACGGACAGGGAGGGATCGGGCAGTACTTC
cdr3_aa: CASSDGQGGIGQYF

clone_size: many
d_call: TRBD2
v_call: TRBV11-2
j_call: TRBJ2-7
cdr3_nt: TGTGCCAGCAGGACACGGGGACTAGGGGAGCAGTACTTC
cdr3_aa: CASRTRGLGEQYF

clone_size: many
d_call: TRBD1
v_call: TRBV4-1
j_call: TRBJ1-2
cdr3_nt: TGCGCCAGCAGCCCTCCACAGGGGGCGAATGGCTACACCTTC
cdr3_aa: CASSPPQGANGYTF

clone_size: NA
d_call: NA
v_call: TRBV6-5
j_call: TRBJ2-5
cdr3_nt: TGTGCCAGCAGCGAGGAAGTAGAGACCCAGTACTTC
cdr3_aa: CASSEEVETQYF

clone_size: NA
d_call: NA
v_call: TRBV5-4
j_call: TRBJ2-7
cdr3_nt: TGTGCCAGCAGCTTGTGGGGATCGGGCTCCTACGAGCAGTACTTC
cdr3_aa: CASSLWGSGSYEQYF

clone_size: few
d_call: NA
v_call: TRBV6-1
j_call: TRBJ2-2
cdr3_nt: TGTGCCAGCACAGATCTCTCCGGGGCGAGAAACACCGGGGAGCTGTTTTTT
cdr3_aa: CASTDLSGARNTGELFF

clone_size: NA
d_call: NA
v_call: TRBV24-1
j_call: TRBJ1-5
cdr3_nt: TGTGCCACCAGTGATGTTTTGAGCAATCAGCCCCAGCATTTT
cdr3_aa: CATSDVLSNQPQHF

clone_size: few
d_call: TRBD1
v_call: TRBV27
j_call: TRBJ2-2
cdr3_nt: TGTGCCAGCACCCAGGGGGCAGGGGCCACCGGGGAGCTGTTTTTT
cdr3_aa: CASTQGAGATGELFF

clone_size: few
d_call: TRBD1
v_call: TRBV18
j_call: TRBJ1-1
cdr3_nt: TGTGCCAGCTCACCAAGAGCAGGGGGAACGGGAACTGAAGCTTTCTTT
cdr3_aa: CASSPRAGGTGTEAFF

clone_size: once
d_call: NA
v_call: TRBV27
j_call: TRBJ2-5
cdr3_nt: TGTGCCAGCAGTTTTTGGCCAAGGGGGGAGACCCAGTACTTC
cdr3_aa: CASSFWPRGETQYF

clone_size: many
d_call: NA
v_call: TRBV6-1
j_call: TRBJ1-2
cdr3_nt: TGTGCCAGCATTGCAGGGAGAGATAACTATGGCTACACCTTC
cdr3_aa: CASIAGRDNYGYTF

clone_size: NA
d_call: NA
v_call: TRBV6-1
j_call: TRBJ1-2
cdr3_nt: TGTGCCAGCAGTGCGGGACAAATCGTGGATGGCTACACCTTC
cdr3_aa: CASSAGQIVDGYTF

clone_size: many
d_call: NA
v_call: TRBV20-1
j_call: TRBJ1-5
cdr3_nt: TGCAGTGCTAGACAACCGGGGGTGTTCAATCAGCCCCAGCATTTT
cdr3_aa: CSARQPGVFNQPQHF

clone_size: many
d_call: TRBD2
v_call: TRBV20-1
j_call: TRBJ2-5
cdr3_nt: TGCAGTGCGGCTGAGACTAGCGGCTTACCACTGGAGACCCAGTACTTC
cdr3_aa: CSAAETSGLPLETQYF

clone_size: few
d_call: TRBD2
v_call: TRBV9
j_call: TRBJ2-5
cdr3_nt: TGTGCCAGCAGCCGGGGACTAGCGCTTTCGGAGACCCAGTACTTC
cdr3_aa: CASSRGLALSETQYF

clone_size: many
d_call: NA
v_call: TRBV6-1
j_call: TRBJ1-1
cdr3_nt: TGTGCCACCTCGGACAGACGGATGAACACTGAAGCTTTCTTT
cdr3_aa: CATSDRRMNTEAFF

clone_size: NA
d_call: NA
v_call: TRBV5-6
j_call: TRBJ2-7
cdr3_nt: TGTGCCAGCAGCTTAGATGGGGGCCTTGGCGAGCAGTACTTC
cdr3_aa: CASSLDGGLGEQYF

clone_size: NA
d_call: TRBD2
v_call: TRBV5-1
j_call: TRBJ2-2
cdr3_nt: TGCGCCAGCAGCTTGGGACTAGCGGACACCGGGGAGCTGTTTTTT
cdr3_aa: CASSLGLADTGELFF

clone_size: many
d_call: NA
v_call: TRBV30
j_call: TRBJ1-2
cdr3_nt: TGTGCCTGGAGTCTGAACAGGGATATTGGCTACACCTTC
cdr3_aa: CAWSLNRDIGYTF

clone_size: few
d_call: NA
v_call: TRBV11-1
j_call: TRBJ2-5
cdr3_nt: TGTGCCAGCAGCTGGAGGGGAAAGGAGACCCAGTACTTC
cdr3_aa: CASSWRGKETQYF

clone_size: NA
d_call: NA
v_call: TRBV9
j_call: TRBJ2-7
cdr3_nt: TGTGCCAGCAGCGTAGAGGTAGGGAGCTCCTACGAGCAGTACTTC
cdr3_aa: CASSVEVGSSYEQYF

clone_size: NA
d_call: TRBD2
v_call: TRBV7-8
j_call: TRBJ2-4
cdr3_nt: TGTGCCAGCAGCCCCCGGACTAGCGGGGGGACGGCCAAAAACATTAAGTACTTC
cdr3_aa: CASSPRTSGGTAKNIKYF

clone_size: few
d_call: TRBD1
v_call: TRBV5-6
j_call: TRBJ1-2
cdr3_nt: TGTGCCAGCAGCTGGGGGACAGGGGGCGTCTATGGCTACACCTTC
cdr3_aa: CASSWGTGGVYGYTF

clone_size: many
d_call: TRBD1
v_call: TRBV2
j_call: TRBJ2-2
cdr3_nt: TGTGCCAGCAATCGGGACAGCGCGAACACCGGGGAGCTGTTTTTT
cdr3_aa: CASNRDSANTGELFF

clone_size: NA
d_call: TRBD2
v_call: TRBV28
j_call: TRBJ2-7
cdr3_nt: TGTGCCAGCAGTTTTGTGCTAGCGGGAGTTGGGGAGCAGTACTTC
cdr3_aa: CASSFVLAGVGEQYF

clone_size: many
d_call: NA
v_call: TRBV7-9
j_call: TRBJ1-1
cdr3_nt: TGTGCCAGCAGCTTAGAGGTGGCTGAAGCTTTCTTT
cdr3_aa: CASSLEVAEAFF

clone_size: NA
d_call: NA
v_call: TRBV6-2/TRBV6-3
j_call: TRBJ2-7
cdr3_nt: TGTGCCAGCAGCTTACCACTAGCCGGTACCCACGAGCAGTACTTC
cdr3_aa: CASSLPLAGTHEQYF

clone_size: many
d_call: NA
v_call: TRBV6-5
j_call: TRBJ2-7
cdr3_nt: TGTGCCAGCAGTTACTCCAGGCTTGGGAGCTCCTACGAGCAGTACTTC
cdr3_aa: CASSYSRLGSSYEQYF

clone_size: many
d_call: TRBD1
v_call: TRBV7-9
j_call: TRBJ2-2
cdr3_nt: TGTGCCAGCAGCTTAGATGGGACAGGGGGCACCGGGGAGCTGTTTTTT
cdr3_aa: CASSLDGTGGTGELFF

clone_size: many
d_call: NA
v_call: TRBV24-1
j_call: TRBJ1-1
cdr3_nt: TGTGCCACCAGTGGGTGGAACACTGAAGCTTTCTTT
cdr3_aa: CATSGWNTEAFF

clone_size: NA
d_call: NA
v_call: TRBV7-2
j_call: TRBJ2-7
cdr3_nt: TGTGCCAGCAGCTTAGTTGGGGGCGGACAGTACTTC
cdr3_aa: CASSLVGGGQYF

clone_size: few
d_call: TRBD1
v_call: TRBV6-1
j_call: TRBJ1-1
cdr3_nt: TGTGCCAGCAGGCGGGACAGGGGGCTCGGTGAAGCTTTCTTT
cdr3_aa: CASRRDRGLGEAFF

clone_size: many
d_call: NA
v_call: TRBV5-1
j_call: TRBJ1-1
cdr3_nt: TGCGCCAGCAGCTTAGCGGGATCGTTGGGGACTGAAGCTTTCTTT
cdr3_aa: CASSLAGSLGTEAFF

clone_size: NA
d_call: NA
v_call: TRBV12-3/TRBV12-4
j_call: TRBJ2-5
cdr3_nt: TGTGCCAGTCAGTCTAGGGGAAAGACCCAGTACTTC
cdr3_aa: CASQSRGKTQYF

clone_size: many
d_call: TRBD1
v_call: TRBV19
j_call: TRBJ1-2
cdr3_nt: TGTGCCAGTAGCTGGGACAGGGACTTCGATGGCTACACCTTC
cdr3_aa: CASSWDRDFDGYTF

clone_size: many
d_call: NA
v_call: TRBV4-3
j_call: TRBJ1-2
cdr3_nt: TGCGCCAGCAGCCAAGTGGGGCACTATGGCTACACCTTC
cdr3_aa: CASSQVGHYGYTF

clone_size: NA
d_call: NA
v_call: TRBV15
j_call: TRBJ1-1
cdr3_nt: TGTGCCACCAGCAGGGGCAAAGGCGGCACTGAAGCTTTCTTT
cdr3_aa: CATSRGKGGTEAFF